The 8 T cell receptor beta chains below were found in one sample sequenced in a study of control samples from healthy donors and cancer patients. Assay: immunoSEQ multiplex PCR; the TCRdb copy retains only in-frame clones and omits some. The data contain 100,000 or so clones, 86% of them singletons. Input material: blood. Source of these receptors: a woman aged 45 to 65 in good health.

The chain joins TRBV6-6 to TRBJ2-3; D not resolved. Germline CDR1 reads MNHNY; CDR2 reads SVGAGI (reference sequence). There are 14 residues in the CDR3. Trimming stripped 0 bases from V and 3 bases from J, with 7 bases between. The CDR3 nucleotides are TGTGCCAGCAGTTACTCGAGAGCTACAGATACGCAGTATTTT. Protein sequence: CASSYSRATDTQYF.

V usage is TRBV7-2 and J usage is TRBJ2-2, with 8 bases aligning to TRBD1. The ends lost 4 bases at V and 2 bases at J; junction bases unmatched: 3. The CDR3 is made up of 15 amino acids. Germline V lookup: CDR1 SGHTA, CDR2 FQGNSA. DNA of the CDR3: TGTGCCAGCAGCTCCCAGGGGGCAAACACCGGGGAGCTGTTTTTT. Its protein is CASSSQGANTGELFF.

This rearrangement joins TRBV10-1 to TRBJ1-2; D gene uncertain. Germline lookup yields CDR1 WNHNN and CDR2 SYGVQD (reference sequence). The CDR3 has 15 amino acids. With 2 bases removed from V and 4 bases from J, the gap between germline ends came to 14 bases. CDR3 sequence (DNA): TGCGCCAGCAGTGAGATGCACCTCAGCGGCTATGGCTACACCTTC. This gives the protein CASSEMHLSGYGYTF.

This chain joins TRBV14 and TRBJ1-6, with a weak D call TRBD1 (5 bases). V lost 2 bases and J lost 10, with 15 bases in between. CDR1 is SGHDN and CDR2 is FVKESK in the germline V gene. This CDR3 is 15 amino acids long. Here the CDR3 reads CASSQTSGSLSPLHF. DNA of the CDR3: TGTGCCAGCAGCCAAACTTCAGGGTCTTTGTCACCCCTCCACTTT.

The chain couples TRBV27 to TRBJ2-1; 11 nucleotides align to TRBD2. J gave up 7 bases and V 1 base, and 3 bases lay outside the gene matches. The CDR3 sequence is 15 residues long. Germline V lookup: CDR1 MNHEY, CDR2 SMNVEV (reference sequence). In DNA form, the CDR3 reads TGTGCCAGCAGTTTATTAGCGGGGGGGCGGAATGAGCAGTTCTTC. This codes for CASSLLAGGRNEQFF.

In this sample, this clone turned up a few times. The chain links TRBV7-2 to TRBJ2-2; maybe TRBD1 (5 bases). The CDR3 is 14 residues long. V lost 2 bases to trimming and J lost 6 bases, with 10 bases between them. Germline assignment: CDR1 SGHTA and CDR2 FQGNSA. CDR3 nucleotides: TGTGCCAGCAGCTTACTCAGGGCTGCCGGGGAGCTGTTTTTT. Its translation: CASSLLRAAGELFF.

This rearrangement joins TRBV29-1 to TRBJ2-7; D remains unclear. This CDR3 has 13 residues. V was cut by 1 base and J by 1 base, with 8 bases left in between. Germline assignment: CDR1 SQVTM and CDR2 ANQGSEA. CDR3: CSVEGSGSYEQYF. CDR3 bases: TGCAGCGTTGAAGGGTCAGGTTCCTACGAGCAGTACTTC.

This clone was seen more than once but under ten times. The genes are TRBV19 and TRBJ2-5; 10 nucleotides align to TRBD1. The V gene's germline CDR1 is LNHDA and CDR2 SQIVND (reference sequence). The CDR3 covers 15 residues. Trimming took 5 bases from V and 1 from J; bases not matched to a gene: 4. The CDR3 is CASSERTGGQETQYF. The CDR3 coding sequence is TGTGCCAGTAGTGAGCGGACAGGGGGCCAAGAGACCCAGTACTTC.